This TCR beta chain was observed in a study of beta chain features in type 1 diabetes. Via the markers CD45RO/CCR7/CD25/CD127/CD95/CD27, stem cell-like memory, regulatory, central memory and naive CD4+ cells were sorted. Findings and caveats of the study: Healthy donors had naive, central memory and Treg TCRB repertoires that appeared less similar than those seen among patients. With patients and controls alike, PCR might favor shorter templates to an equal degree.

What was sequenced were expressed TCRB transcripts, since all of the isolated RNA had been reverse transcribed. The method was immunoSEQ multiplex PCR; TCRdb's version includes in-frame clones alone and lacks a portion of them. This table holds a few hundred thousand clones, around 26% found once. Germline CDR1 and CDR2: KGHSH and LQKENI. This CDR3 is 17 amino acids long. V lost 3 bases to trimming and J lost 8 bases; unmatched junction nucleotides: 9. This clone was counted a few times. The target antigen is unknown. Sequenced input: central memory CD4+ T cells from blood. J is TRBJ2-1 and V is TRBV18; 14 bases map to TRBD2. This TCR was recovered from a man in his thirties or forties in good health. CDR3 loop: CASSPSGGLAGVDEQFF. The DNA of the CDR3 is TGTGCCAGCTCACCCTCGGGGGGACTAGCGGGAGTGGATGAGCAGTTCTTC.